This T cell receptor (beta chain) comes out of a study of blood T cell repertoires in COVID-19. At the level of the study: Material from acute and convalescent COVID-19 was sourced from the United States, Italy and Spain. T cells, B-cell-depleted T cells, or PBMCs provided the cDNA or gDNA that served as material.

In the original analysis: How many nucleated cells were present was estimated from reference gene primer amplification. Data came from immunoSEQ multiplex PCR; TCRdb stores just in-frame clones and leaves some out. V, J and clone size derive from that table, while D and trimming were established from the DNA sequence. The table has some 120,000 clones, approximately 90% seen once. Germline CDR1 is MGHDK and CDR2 is SYGVNS. The trim removed 1 base at V and 5 bases at J, leaving 5 bases unmatched. CDR3 length equals 15 residues. The rearrangement joins TRBV25-1 to TRBJ2-5, with TRBD2 identical over 9 bases. The source is a man aged 50-59 years with acute or convalescent COVID-19. Sequencing was performed on peripheral blood. CDR3 in amino acids: CASSELAGVVETQYF. The CDR3 DNA reads as TGTGCCAGCAGTGAATTAGCGGGAGTTGTTGAGACCCAGTACTTC.